This TCR beta chain was identified during a study of blood T cells in healthy people across ages. V lost 3 bases, J lost 0 bases, and 6 bases lay in between. This CDR3 has 14 amino acids. CDR1 and CDR2 (germline): ENHRY, SYGVKD. As concerns this clonotype: Its antigen remains unknown.

Whole-study results and caveats: Diversity of TCR beta per million T cells declined in a roughly linear way with age.

With a J-beta primer mix and a sample-barcoded 5' primer, a second PCR ran about 7 to 12 cycles. MiXCR was run by TCRdb on the 5' RACE reads, yielding one entry per CDR3 protein. The repertoire consists of over 600,000 distinct CDR3 sequences, with around 21% occurring once and the leading ten covering approximately 3.7%. The chain is built from TRBV10-3 and TRBJ1-5; D unresolved. The sequence came from a man between 70 and 80 years old in good health. The sequencing input was blood. The CDR3, as DNA: TGTGCCATCAGTGAAACCGATAGCAATCAGCCCCAGCATTTT. Translated: CAISETDSNQPQHF.